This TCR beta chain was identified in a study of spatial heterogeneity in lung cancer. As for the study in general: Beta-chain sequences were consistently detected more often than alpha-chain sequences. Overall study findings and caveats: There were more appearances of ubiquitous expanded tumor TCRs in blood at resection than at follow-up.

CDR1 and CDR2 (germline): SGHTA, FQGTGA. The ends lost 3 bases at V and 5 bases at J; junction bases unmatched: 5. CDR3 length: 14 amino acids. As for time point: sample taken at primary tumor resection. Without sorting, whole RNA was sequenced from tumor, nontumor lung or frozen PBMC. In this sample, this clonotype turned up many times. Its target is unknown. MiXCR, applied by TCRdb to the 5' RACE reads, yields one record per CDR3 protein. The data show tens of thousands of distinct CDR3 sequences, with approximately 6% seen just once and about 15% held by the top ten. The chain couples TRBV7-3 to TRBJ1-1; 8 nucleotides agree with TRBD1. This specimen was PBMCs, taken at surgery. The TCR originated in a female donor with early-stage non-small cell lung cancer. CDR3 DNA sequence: TGTGCCAGCAGCTTTCAGGGGGCGGGGACTGAAGCTTTCTTT. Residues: CASSFQGAGTEAFF.